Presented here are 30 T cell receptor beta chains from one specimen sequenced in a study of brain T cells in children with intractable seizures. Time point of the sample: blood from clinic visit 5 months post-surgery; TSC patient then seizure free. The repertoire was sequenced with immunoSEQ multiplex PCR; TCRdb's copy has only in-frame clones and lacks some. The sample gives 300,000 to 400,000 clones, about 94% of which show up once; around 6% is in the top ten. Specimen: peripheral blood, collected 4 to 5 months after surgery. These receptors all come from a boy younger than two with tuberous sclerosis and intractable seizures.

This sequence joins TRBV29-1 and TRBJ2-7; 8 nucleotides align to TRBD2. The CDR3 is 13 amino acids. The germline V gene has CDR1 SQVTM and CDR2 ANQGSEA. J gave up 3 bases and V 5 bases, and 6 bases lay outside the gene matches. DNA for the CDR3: TGCAGCGTTCAAACTAGCGGTAACTACGAGCAGTACTTC. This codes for CSVQTSGNYEQYF.

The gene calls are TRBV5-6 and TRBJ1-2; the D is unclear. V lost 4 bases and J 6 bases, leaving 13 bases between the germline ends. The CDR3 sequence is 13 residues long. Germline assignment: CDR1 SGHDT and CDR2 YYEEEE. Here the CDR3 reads CASSAIEADGYTF. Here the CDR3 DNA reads TGTGCCAGCAGCGCTATTGAGGCAGATGGCTACACCTTC.

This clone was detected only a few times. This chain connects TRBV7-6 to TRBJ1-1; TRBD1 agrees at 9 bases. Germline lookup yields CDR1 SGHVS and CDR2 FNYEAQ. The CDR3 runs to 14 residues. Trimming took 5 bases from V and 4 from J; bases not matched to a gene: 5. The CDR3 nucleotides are TGTGCCAGCAGCAGGGACAGGGATGTCACTGAAGCTTTCTTT. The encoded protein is CASSRDRDVTEAFF.

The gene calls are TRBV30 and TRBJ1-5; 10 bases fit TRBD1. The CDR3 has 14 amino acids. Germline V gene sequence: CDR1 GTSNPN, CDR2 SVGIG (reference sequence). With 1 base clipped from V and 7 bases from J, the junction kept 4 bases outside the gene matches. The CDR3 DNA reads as TGTGCCTGGAGTGCTGACAGGGGGCAACAGCCCCAGCATTTT. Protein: CAWSADRGQQPQHF.

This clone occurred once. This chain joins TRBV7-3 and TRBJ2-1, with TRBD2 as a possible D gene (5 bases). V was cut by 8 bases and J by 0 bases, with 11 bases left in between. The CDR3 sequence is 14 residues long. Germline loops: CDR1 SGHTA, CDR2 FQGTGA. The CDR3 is CASGSASSYNEQFF. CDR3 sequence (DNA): TGTGCCAGCGGTAGCGCCAGCTCCTACAATGAGCAGTTCTTC.

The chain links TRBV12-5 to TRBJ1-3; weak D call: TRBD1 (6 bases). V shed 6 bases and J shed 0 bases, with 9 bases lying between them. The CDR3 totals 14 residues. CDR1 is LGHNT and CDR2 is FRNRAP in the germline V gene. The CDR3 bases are TGTGCTAGTGGGCGGGACAACTCTGGAAACACCATATATTTT. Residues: CASGRDNSGNTIYF. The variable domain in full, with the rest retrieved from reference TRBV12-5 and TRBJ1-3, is DARVTQTPRHKVTEMGQEVTMRCQPILGHNTVFWYRQTMMQGLELLAYFRNRAPLDDSGMPKDRFSAEMPDATLATLKIQPSEPRDSAVYFCASGRDNSGNTIYFGEGSWLTVV.

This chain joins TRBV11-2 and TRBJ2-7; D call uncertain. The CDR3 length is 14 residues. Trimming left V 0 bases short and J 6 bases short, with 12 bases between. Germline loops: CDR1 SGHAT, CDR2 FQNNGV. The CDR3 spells CASSLDRSSLEQYF. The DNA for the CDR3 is TGTGCCAGCAGCTTAGACCGAAGCTCCCTCGAGCAGTACTTC. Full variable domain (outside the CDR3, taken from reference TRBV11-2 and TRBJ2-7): EAGVAQSPRYKIIEKRQSVAFWCNPISGHATLYWYQQILGQGPKLLIQFQNNGVVDDSQLPKDRFSAERLKGVDSTLKIQPAKLEDSAVYLCASSLDRSSLEQYFGPGTRLTVT.

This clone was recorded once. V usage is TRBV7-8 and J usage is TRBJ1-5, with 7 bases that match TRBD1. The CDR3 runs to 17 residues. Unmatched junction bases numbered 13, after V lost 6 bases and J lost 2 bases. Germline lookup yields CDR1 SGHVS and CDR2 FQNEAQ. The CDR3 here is CASSLTDRVRGNQPQHF. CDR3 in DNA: TGTGCCAGCAGTCTTACCGACAGGGTAAGAGGCAATCAGCCCCAGCATTTT.

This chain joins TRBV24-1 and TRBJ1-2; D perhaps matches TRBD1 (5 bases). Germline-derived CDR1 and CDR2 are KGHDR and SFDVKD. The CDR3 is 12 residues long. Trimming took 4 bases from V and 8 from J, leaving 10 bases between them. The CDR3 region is CATSEEGYGYTF. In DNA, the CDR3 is TGTGCCACCAGTGAGGAGGGGTACGGCTACACCTTC.

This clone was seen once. Written as DNA, the CDR3 is TGTGCCAGCAGGCTGGGGGACGGTGCCGAGCAGTACTTC. Its translation is CASRLGDGAEQYF. The V and J genes are TRBV7-9 and TRBJ2-7; D is possibly TRBD1 or TRBD2 (5 bases each). The V end lost 6 bases, the J end lost 6 bases, and 15 bases lay between the germline ends. This CDR3 comprises 13 residues. CDR1 is SEHNR and CDR2 is FQNEAQ in the germline V gene (reference sequence).

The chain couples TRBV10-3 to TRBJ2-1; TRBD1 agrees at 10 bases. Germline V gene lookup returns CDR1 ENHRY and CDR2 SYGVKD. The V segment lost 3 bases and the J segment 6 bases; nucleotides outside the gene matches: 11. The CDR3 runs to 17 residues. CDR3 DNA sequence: TGTGCCATCAGTGACCCCGGGGGACAGGGGTGGTCCAATGAGCAGTTCTTC. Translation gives CAISDPGGQGWSNEQFF.

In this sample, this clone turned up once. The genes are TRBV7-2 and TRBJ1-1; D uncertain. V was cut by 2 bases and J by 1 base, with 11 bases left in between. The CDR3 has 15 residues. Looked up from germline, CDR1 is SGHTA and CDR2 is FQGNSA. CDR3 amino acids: CASSLRWGSNTEAFF. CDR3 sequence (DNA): TGTGCCAGCAGCTTAAGGTGGGGTTCGAACACTGAAGCTTTCTTT.

The CDR3 DNA sequence: TGTGCCAGCTCACCAGCTAGCGGGAGGGCCGGGGAGCAGTTCTTC. Residues: CASSPASGRAGEQFF. The chain joins TRBV18 to TRBJ2-1; 12 bases match TRBD2. V trimming: 2 bases; J trimming: 10 bases; junction bases outside the gene matches: 6. Germline CDR1 is KGHSH and CDR2 is LQKENI. The CDR3 is made up of 15 amino acids. Complete variable domain (other parts from reference TRBV18 and TRBJ2-1): NAGVMQNPRHLVRRRGQEARLRCSPMKGHSHVYWYRQLPEEGLKFMVYLQKENIIDESGMPKERFSAEFPKEGPSILRIQQVVRGDSAAYFCASSPASGRAGEQFFGPGTRLTVL.

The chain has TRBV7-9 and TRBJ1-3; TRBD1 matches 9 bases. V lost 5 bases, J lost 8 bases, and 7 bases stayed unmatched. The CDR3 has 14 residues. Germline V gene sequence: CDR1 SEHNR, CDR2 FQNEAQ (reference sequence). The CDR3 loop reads CASSPRTGEDTIYF. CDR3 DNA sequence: TGTGCCAGCAGCCCCCGGACAGGGGAGGACACCATATATTTT.

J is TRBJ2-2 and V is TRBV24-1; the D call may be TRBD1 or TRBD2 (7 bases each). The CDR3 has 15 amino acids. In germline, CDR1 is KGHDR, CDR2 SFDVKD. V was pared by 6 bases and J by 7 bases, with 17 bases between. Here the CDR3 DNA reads TGTGCCACCAGTCCGTCAGGGGGGGCCGGCGGGGAGCTGTTTTTT. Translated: CATSPSGGAGGELFF.

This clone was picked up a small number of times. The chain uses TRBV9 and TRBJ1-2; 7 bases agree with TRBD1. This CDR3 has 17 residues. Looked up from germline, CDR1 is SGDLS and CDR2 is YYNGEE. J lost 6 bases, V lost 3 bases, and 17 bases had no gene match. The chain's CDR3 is CASSAHGTVVSGDGYTF. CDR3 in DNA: TGTGCCAGCAGCGCCCACGGGACAGTGGTTTCTGGGGATGGCTACACCTTC. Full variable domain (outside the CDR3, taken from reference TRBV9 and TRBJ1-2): DSGVTQTPKHLITATGQRVTLRCSPRSGDLSVYWYQQSLDQGLQFLIQYYNGEERAKGNILERFSAQQFPDLHSELNLSSLELGDSALYFCASSAHGTVVSGDGYTFGSGTRLTVV.

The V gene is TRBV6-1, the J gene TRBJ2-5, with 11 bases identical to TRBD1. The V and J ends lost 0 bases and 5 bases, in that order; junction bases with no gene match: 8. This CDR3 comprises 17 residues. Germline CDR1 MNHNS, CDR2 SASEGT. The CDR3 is CASSEARGRDRGETQYF. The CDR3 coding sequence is TGTGCCAGCAGTGAAGCTAGAGGGAGGGACAGGGGGGAGACCCAGTACTTC.

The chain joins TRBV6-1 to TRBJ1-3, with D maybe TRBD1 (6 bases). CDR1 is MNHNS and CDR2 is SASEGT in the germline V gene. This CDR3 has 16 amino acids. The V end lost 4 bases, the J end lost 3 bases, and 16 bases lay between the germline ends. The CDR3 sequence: CASSAPTGKNGNTIYF. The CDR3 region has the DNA TGTGCCAGCAGTGCCCCTACAGGGAAAAATGGAAACACCATATATTTT.

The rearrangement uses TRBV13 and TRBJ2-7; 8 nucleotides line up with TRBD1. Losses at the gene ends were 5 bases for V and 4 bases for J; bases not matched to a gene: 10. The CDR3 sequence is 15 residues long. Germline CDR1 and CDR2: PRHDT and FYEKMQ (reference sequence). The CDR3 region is CASSPGYGQGYEQYF. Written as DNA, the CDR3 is TGTGCCAGCAGCCCCGGATATGGACAGGGTTACGAGCAGTACTTC.

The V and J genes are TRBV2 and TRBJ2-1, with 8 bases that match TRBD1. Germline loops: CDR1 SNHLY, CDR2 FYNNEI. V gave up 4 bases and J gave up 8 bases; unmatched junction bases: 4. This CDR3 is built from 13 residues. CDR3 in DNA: TGTGCCAGCAGTGTCGACAGGGGCCATGAGCAGTTCTTC. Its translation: CASSVDRGHEQFF. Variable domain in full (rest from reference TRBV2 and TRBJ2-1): EPEVTQTPSHQVTQMGQEVILRCVPISNHLYFYWYRQILGQKVEFLVSFYNNEISEKSEIFDDQFSVERPDGSNFTLKIRSTKLEDSAMYFCASSVDRGHEQFFGPGTRLTVL.

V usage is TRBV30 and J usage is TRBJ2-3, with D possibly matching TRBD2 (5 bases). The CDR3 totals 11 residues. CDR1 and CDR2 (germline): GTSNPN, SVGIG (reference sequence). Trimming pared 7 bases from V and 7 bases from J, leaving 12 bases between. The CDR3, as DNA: TGTGCCTACCCGAGGGCGAATACGCAGTATTTT. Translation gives CAYPRANTQYF.

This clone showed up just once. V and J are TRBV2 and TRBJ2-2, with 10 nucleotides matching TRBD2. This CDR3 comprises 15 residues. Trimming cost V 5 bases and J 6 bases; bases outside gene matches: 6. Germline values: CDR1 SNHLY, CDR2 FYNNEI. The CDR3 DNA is TGTGCCAGCAGTTCTAGCGGGAGTAGGGCCGGGGAGCTGTTTTTT. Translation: CASSSSGSRAGELFF.

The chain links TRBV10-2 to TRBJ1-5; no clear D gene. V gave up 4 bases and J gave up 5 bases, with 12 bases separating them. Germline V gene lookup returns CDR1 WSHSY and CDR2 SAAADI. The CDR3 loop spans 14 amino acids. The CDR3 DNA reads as TGCGCCAGCAGTGCTAGGGCGGAGGATCAGCCCCAGCATTTT. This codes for CASSARAEDQPQHF.

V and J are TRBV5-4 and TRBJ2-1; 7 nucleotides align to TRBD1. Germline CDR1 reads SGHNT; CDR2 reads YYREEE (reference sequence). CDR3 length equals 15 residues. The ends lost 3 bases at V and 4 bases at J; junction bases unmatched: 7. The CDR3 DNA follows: TGTGCCAGCAGCTACAGGGGCCGGCGGTACAATGAGCAGTTCTTC. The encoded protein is CASSYRGRRYNEQFF.

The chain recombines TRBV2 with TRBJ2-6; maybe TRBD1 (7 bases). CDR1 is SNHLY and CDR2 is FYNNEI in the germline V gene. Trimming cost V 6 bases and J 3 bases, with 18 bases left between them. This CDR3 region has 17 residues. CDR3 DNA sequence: TGTGCCAGCAGCCCGGGTCAGGGGGGCCTTGGGGCCAACGTCCTGACTTTC. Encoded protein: CASSPGQGGLGANVLTF.

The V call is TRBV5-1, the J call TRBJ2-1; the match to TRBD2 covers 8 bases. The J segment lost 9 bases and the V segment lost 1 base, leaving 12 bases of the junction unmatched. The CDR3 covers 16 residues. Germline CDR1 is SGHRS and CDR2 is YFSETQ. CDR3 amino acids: CASSLFGGAAYGEQFF. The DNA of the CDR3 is TGCGCCAGCAGCTTGTTCGGGGGGGCCGCATACGGTGAGCAGTTCTTC.

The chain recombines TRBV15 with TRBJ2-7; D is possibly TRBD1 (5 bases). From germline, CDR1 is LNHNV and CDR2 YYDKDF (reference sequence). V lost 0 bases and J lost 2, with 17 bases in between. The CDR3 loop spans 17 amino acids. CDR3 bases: TGTGCCACCAGCAGAGATTATGGGGCACGGTCGGCCTACGAGCAGTACTTC. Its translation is CATSRDYGARSAYEQYF.

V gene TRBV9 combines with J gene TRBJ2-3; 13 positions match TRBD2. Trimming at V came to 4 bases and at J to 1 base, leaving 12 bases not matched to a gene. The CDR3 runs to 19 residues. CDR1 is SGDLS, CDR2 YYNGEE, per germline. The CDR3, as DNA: TGTGCCAGCAGCCTCCTTATGACTAGCGGGGGGTTAGGCACAGATACGCAGTATTTT. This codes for CASSLLMTSGGLGTDTQYF.

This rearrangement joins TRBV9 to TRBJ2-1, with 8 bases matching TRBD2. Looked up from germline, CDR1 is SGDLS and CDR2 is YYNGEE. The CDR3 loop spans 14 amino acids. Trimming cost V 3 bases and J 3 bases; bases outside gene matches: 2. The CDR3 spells CASSALAGYNEQFF. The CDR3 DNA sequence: TGTGCCAGCAGCGCTCTAGCGGGCTACAATGAGCAGTTCTTC. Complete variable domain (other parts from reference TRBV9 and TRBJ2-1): DSGVTQTPKHLITATGQRVTLRCSPRSGDLSVYWYQQSLDQGLQFLIQYYNGEERAKGNILERFSAQQFPDLHSELNLSSLELGDSALYFCASSALAGYNEQFFGPGTRLTVL.

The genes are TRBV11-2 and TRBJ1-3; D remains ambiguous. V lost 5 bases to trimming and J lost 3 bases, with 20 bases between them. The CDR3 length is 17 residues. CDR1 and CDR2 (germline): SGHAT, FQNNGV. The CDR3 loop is CASSPPVGFSVGNTIYF. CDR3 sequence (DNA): TGTGCCAGCAGCCCCCCCGTAGGGTTTTCGGTTGGAAACACCATATATTTT.